This TCR beta chain is from a study of shared clonotypes between healthy human individuals. Study-level points and caveats: Unshared clonotypes carried lower generation probabilities than those common to all four donors. Across subsets, estimated richness was generally greater for naive than for memory populations.

This clone was counted a few times. What it recognizes is unknown. This table comes from immunoSEQ multiplex PCR, and its TCRdb copy is limited to in-frame clones, with some not included. There are some 660,000 clones in the sample; about 80% occur only once, and around 2% lies in the top ten. V lost 3 bases to trimming and J lost 3 bases, with 12 bases between them. The germline gives CDR1 SNHLY, CDR2 FYNNEI. The CDR3 loop spans 14 amino acids. This rearrangement joins TRBV2 to TRBJ2-7; D might be TRBD1 or TRBD2, each matching 5 bases. This sequence was found in a woman under 40 in good health. Sequenced sample: memory CD4+ T cells sorted from blood. The subset was: CD45RA-negative fraction. The CDR3 spells CASSDGVRDYEQYF. In nucleotides, the CDR3 is TGTGCCAGCAGTGACGGGGTCAGGGACTACGAGCAGTACTTC.